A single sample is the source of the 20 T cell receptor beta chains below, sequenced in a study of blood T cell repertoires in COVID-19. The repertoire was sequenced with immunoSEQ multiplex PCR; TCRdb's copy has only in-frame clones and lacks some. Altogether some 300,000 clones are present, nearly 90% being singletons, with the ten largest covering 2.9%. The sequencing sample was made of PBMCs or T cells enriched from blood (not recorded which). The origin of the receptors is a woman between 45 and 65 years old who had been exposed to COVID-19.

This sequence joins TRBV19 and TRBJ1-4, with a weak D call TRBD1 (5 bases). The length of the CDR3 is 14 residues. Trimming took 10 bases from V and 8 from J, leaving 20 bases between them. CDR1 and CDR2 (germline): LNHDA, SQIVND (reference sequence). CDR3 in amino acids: CATSTGDLSEKLFF. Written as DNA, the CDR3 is TGTGCCACAAGTACGGGGGACCTATCAGAAAAACTGTTTTTT. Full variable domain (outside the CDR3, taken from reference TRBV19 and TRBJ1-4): DGGITQSPKYLFRKEGQNVTLSCEQNLNHDAMYWYRQDPGQGLRLIYYSQIVNDFQKGDIAEGYSVSREKKESFPLTVTSAQKNPTAFYLCATSTGDLSEKLFFGSGTQLSVL.

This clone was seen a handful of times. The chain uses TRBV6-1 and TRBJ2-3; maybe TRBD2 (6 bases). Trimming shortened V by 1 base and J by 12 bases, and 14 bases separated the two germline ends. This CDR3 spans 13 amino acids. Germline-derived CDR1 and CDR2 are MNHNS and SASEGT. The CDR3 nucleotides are TGTGCCAGCAGTGAAGATTTGCGGGGCCCCCAGTATTTT. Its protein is CASSEDLRGPQYF.

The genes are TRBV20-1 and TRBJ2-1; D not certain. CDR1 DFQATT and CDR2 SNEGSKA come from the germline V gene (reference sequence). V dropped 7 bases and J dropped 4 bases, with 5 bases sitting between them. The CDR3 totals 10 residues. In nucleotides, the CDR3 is TGCAGTGTCCTATACAATGAGCAGTTCTTC. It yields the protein CSVLYNEQFF.

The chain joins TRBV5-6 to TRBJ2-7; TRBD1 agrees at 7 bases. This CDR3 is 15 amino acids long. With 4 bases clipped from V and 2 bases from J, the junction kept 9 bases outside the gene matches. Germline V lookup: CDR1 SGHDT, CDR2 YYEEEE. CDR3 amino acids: CASSLRQGIAYEQYF. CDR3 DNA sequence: TGTGCCAGCAGCCTAAGACAGGGAATCGCCTACGAGCAGTACTTC.

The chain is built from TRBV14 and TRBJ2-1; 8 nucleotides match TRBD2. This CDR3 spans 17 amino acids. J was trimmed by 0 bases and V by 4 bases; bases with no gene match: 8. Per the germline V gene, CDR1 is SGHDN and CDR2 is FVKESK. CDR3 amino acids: CASSPLGLVGSYNEQFF. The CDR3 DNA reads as TGTGCCAGCAGCCCCTTGGGACTAGTGGGCTCCTACAATGAGCAGTTCTTC. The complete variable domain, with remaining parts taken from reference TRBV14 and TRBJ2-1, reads EAGVTQFPSHSVIEKGQTVTLRCDPISGHDNLYWYRRVMGKEIKFLLHFVKESKQDESGMPNNRFLAERTGGTYSTLKVQPAELEDSGVYFCASSPLGLVGSYNEQFFGPGTRLTVL.

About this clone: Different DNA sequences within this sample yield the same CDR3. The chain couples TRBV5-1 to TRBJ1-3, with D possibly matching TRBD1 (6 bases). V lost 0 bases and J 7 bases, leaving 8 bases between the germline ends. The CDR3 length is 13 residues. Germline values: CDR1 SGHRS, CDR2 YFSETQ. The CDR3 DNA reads TGCGCCAGCAGCTTGGGAGGGGGTAACACCATATATTTT. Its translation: CASSLGGGNTIYF.

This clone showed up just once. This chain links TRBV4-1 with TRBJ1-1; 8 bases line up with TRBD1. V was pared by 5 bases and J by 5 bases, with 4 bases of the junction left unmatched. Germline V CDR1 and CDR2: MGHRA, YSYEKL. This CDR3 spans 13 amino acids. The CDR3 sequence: CASSMTGETEAFF. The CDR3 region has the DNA TGCGCCAGCAGCATGACAGGGGAGACTGAAGCTTTCTTT.

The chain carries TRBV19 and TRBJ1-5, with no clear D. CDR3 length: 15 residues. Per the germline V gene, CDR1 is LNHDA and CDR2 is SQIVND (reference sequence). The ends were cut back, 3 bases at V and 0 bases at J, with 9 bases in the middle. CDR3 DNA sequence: TGTGCCAGTAGTATTGGTGGAGGTAGCAATCAGCCCCAGCATTTT. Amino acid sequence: CASSIGGGSNQPQHF.

The DNA of the CDR3 is TGCGCCAGCAGCACGGACAGGGCCACTGAAGCTTTCTTT. Residues: CASSTDRATEAFF. V and J are TRBV5-1 and TRBJ1-1, with TRBD1 matching over 8 bases. This CDR3 has 13 amino acids. Trimming took 4 bases from V and 4 from J; bases not matched to a gene: 3. The germline CDR1 and CDR2 sequences are SGHRS and YFSETQ.

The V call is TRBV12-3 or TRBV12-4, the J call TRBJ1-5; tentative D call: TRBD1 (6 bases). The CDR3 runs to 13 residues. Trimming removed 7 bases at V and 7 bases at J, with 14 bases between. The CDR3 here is CASTDRWGQPQHF. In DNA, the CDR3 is TGTGCCAGCACCGACAGGTGGGGACAGCCCCAGCATTTT.

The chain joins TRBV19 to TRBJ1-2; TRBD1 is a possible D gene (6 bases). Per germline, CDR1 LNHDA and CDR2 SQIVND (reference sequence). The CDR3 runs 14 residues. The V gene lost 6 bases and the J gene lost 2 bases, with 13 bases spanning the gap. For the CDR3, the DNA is TGTGCCAGTAGCCCAGGGGATTCAAACTATGGCTACACCTTC. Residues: CASSPGDSNYGYTF.

The CDR3 region has the DNA TGTGCCAGCTACTCCCGGGTCAATGAAAAACTGTTTTTT. It specifies CASYSRVNEKLFF. The chain is built from TRBV6-5 and TRBJ1-4; no definite D call. The ends were cut back, 8 bases at V and 5 bases at J, with 12 bases in the middle. This CDR3 has 13 amino acids. The germline V gene encodes CDR1 MNHEY and CDR2 SVGAGI.

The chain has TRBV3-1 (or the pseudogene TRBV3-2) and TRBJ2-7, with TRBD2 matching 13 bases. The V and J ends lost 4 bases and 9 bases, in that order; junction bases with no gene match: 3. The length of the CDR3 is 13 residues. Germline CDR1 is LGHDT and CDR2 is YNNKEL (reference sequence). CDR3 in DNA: TGTGCCAGCAGCCGGACTAGCGGGGGAGCGCAGTACTTC. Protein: CASSRTSGGAQYF.

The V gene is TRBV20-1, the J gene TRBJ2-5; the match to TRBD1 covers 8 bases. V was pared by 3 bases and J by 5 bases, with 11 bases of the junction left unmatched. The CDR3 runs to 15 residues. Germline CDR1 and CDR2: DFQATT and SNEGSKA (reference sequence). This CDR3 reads CSASLSGTGRETQYF. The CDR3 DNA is TGCAGTGCTAGTCTCTCGGGGACAGGCCGGGAGACCCAGTACTTC.

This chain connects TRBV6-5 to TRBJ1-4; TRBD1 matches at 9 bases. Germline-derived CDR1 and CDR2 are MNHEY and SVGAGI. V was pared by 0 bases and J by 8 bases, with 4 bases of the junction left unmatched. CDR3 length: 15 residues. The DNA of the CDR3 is TGTGCCAGCAGTTACTCTTGGGACAGGGTGGAAAAACTGTTTTTT. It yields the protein CASSYSWDRVEKLFF.

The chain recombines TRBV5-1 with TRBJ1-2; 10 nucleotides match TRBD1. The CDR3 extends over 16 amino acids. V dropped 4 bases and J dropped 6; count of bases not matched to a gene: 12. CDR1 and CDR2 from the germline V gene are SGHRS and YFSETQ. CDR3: CASSAIGQGEGDGYTF. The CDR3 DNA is TGCGCCAGCAGCGCTATCGGACAGGGGGAAGGTGATGGCTACACCTTC.

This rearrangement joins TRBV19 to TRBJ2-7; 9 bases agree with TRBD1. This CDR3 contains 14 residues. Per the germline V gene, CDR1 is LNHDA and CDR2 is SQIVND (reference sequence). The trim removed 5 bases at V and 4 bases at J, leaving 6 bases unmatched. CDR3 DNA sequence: TGTGCCAGTAGTCTCGGACAGGGGAGGTACGAGCAGTACTTC. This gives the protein CASSLGQGRYEQYF. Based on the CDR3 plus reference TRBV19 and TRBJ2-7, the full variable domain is DGGITQSPKYLFRKEGQNVTLSCEQNLNHDAMYWYRQDPGQGLRLIYYSQIVNDFQKGDIAEGYSVSREKKESFPLTVTSAQKNPTAFYLCASSLGQGRYEQYFGPGTRLTVT.

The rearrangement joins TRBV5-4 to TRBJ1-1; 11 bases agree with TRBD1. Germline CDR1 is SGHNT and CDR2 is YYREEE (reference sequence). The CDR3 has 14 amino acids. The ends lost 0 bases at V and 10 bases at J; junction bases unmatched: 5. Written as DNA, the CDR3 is TGTGCCAGCAGCTTGGCGTGGGACAGGGGGACAGCTTTCTTT. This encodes CASSLAWDRGTAFF.

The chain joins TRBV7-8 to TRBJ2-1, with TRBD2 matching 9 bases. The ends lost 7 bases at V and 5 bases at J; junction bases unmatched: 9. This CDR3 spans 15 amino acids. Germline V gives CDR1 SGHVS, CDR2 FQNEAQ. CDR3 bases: TGTGCCAGCAATGGCGGCGGGGGGGTCCACAATGAGCAGTTCTTC. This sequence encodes CASNGGGGVHNEQFF.

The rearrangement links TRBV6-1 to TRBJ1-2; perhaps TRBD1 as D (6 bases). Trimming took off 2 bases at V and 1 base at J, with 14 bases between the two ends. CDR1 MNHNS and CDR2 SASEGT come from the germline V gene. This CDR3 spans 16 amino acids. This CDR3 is CASSETPGHLNYGYTF. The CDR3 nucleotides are TGTGCCAGCAGTGAAACCCCGGGACACCTTAACTATGGCTACACCTTC.